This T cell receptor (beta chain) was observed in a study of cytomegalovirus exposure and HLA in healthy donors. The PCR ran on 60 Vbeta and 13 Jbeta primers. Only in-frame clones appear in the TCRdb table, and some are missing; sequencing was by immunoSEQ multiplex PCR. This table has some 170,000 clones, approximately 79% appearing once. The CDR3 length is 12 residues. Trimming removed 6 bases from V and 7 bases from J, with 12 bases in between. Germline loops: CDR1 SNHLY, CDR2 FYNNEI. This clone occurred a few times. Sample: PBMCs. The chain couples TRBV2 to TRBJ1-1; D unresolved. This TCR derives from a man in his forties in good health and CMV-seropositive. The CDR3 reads CASRDLDYEAFF. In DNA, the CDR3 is TGTGCCAGCAGGGACCTGGACTATGAAGCTTTCTTT.